These T cell receptor beta chains were read from a single sample in a study of T-cell memory formation after mild COVID-19. TCRdb itself ran the 5' RACE reads through MiXCR, one entry per CDR3 protein. Of about 390,000 distinct CDR3 sequences listed, approximately 15% are singletons. Sequencing was performed on PBMCs or a T cell subset sorted from them (not recorded which). The receptor source for this set is a man between 18 and 35 years old who had mild COVID-19 (a few samples of this study predate the infection). Cell type and time point are not known. Each CDR3 is given without its conserved first and last residue. Expanded clones are given a class, and other clones once, few, many or no size at all.

v_call | clone_size | cdr3_aa
TRBV4-1 | NA | ASSRTGAGEKLF
TRBV24-1 | NA | ATSDTRQGNTEAF
TRBV29-1 | NA | SVESDPYGYT
TRBV18 | NA | ASSQGRDQEGYT
TRBV4-1 | NA | ASSHGGGGNQPQH
TRBV24-1 | NA | ATSDQTRTGRQF
TRBV4-3 | few | ASSQVRDPHPADTQY
TRBV5-4 | NA | ASSFRLTTGGTDTQY
TRBV11-2 | NA | ASSLNSGGGETQY
TRBV4-2 | NA | ASSQDGTSYEQY
TRBV6-9 | few | ASGGQPQH
TRBV6-2/TRBV6-3 | few | ASSPWSGSRYNEQF
TRBV6-2/TRBV6-3 | few | ASSYEPGLAGVGETQY
TRBV15 | NA | ATSRDRGQSSYEQY
TRBV27 | few | ASSPRQGALNSPLH
TRBV2 | few | ASSFTYRDTGELF
TRBV5-1 | few | ASSLERGGFGGNEQF
TRBV20-1 | once | SGRQGATEAF
TRBV29-1 | few | SVVGSRADTQY
TRBV7-3 | many | ASSSEGGSYNEQF
TRBV5-6 | NA | ASSSSGGLGF
TRBV12-3/TRBV12-4 | NA | ASSRGDRGDTDTQY
TRBV7-9 | NA | ASSSEVPRRYGYT
TRBV19 | NA | ASSPPESHEQF
TRBV6-2/TRBV6-3 | few | ASRSGQGTYGYT
TRBV7-8 | few | ASSFARPGLADTGELF
TRBV27 | NA | ASSSQGFSNYGYT
TRBV29-1 | NA | SVIAWDSGANVLT
TRBV7-9 | many | ASSETSATPPELF
TRBV11-2 | NA | ASSLAVTQY
TRBV6-5 | NA | ASSYDRVWYGYT
TRBV4-3 | few | ASSTLSGTGGFSGANVLT
TRBV27 | NA | ASSWDGSSYNEQF
TRBV15 | many | ATSRAGGAQY
TRBV6-1 | few | ASTARPGGLANEKLF